What follows are 26 T cell receptor beta chains derived from one specimen sequenced in a study of blood T cell repertoires in COVID-19. Repertoires were generated with immunoSEQ multiplex PCR, while TCRdb's copy carries only in-frame clones and drops some. The data contain around 300,000 clones, 88% of them singletons. Material: peripheral blood. The receptors originated from a man younger than 30 with active or convalescent COVID-19.

This rearrangement joins TRBV7-8 to TRBJ1-5, with a tentative D call TRBD1 (6 bases). The CDR3 is 13 amino acids. The germline V gene has CDR1 SGHVS and CDR2 FQNEAQ. Trimming left V 5 bases short and J 6 bases short, with 11 bases between. CDR3 bases: TGTGCCAGCAGCCCAGGGGCTAGTCAGCCCCAGCATTTT. This sequence encodes CASSPGASQPQHF.

The rearrangement links TRBV19 to TRBJ2-7; weak D call: TRBD2 (6 bases). The length of the CDR3 is 15 residues. Germline CDR1 and CDR2: LNHDA and SQIVND (reference sequence). V gave up 3 bases and J gave up 2 bases, with 14 bases separating them. The CDR3: CASSMGLGPPYEQYF. The CDR3, as DNA: TGTGCCAGTAGTATGGGACTGGGTCCCCCCTACGAGCAGTACTTC.

This chain links TRBV27 with TRBJ2-7, with a possible D match to TRBD1 (5 bases). This CDR3 contains 11 residues. Germline V gene sequence: CDR1 MNHEY, CDR2 SMNVEV (reference sequence). Deletions cut 3 bases from V and 8 bases from J, with 8 bases between. The CDR3 reads CASSFRDKQYF. CDR3 nucleotides: TGTGCCAGCAGTTTCAGGGATAAGCAGTACTTC.

This chain links TRBV12-3 or TRBV12-4 with TRBJ1-5; D ambiguous. This CDR3 is built from 13 residues. The germline V and J ends were trimmed by 3 bases and 4 bases, with 7 bases remaining between them. This CDR3 is CASSFAGNQPQHF. The CDR3 DNA reads as TGTGCCAGCAGTTTTGCGGGAAATCAGCCCCAGCATTTT.

V is TRBV14 and J is TRBJ2-1, with 8 bases lining up with TRBD2. CDR1 is SGHDN, CDR2 FVKESK, per germline. CDR3 length equals 15 residues. Losses at the gene ends were 6 bases for V and 4 bases for J; bases not matched to a gene: 8. DNA of the CDR3: TGTGCCAGCAGTCCCGGGACTAGGGTTTACAATGAGCAGTTCTTC. This encodes CASSPGTRVYNEQFF. Filled out from reference TRBV14 and TRBJ2-1, the complete variable domain reads EAGVTQFPSHSVIEKGQTVTLRCDPISGHDNLYWYRRVMGKEIKFLLHFVKESKQDESGMPNNRFLAERTGGTYSTLKVQPAELEDSGVYFCASSPGTRVYNEQFFGPGTRLTVL.

V gene TRBV2 combines with J gene TRBJ1-1; 9 bases are shared with TRBD1. This CDR3 is built from 16 residues. CDR1 and CDR2 from the germline V gene are SNHLY and FYNNEI. Germline trimming cut 6 bases from V and 1 base from J; bases unmatched to any gene: 9. CDR3 residues: CASSPGQGMGNTEAFF. The CDR3 DNA follows: TGTGCCAGCAGCCCAGGACAGGGGATGGGGAACACTGAAGCTTTCTTT.

The chain has TRBV7-2 and TRBJ2-3; the match to TRBD1 covers 11 bases. Germline loops: CDR1 SGHTA, CDR2 FQGNSA. V dropped 11 bases and J dropped 5; count of bases not matched to a gene: 12. The CDR3 covers 15 residues. This chain's CDR3 is CARIPGTGGLDTQYF. The CDR3 nucleotides are TGTGCCCGGATCCCCGGGACAGGGGGTTTAGATACGCAGTATTTT.

The chain employs TRBV7-3 and TRBJ2-3; tentative D call: TRBD2 (5 bases). Per germline, CDR1 SGHTA and CDR2 FQGTGA. This CDR3 region has 13 residues. The V end was cut by 2 bases, the J end by 4 bases, with 7 bases between. The CDR3 coding sequence is TGTGCCAGCAGCTTAGGAGGCCCAGATACGCAGTATTTT. Translating it yields CASSLGGPDTQYF.

This clone was recorded a few times. The CDR3 loop reads CASSPLGGWENYGYTF. The CDR3 bases are TGTGCCAGCTCACCCCTAGGGGGATGGGAAAACTATGGCTACACCTTC. The chain employs TRBV18 and TRBJ1-2; a possible D gene is TRBD1 (6 bases). The CDR3 length is 16 residues. V shed 3 bases and J shed 2 bases, with 16 bases lying between them. CDR1 is KGHSH and CDR2 is LQKENI in the germline V gene.

In this sample, this clone turned up once. The chain has TRBV10-3 and TRBJ1-2, with unresolved D. V was trimmed by 0 bases and J by 4 bases, leaving 6 bases between them. Germline CDR1 reads ENHRY; CDR2 reads SYGVKD. The CDR3 length is 13 residues. CDR3 coding DNA: TGTGCCATCAGTGAGTCCGAGTCCTATGGCTACACCTTC. Its protein is CAISESESYGYTF.

The rearrangement uses TRBV7-9 and TRBJ2-1; D unresolved. V lost 7 bases to trimming and J lost 7 bases, with 11 bases between them. The CDR3 has 12 amino acids. Per germline, CDR1 SEHNR and CDR2 FQNEAQ (reference sequence). CDR3 DNA sequence: TGTGCCAGCACCACCCAAGCGAATGAGCAGTTCTTC. Translation: CASTTQANEQFF.

This chain uses TRBV4-2 with TRBJ2-1; D perhaps matches TRBD1 (6 bases). This CDR3 contains 14 residues. In germline, CDR1 is LGHNA, CDR2 YNFKEQ. V was pared by 1 base and J by 5 bases, with 9 bases between. CDR3 DNA: TGTGCCAGCAGCCAAGTGGGGGCAAACAATGAGCAGTTCTTC. It encodes CASSQVGANNEQFF.

The gene calls are TRBV4-1 and TRBJ1-1; D not resolved. Germline V lookup: CDR1 MGHRA, CDR2 YSYEKL. Trimming stripped 3 bases from V and 1 base from J, with 9 bases between. There are 14 residues in the CDR3. Written as DNA, the CDR3 is TGCGCCAGCAGCCATGAGCCGGGGAACACTGAAGCTTTCTTT. Protein product: CASSHEPGNTEAFF.

V is TRBV5-6 and J is TRBJ1-1; possible D gene TRBD1, 5 bases. The CDR3 extends over 17 amino acids. Germline V gives CDR1 SGHDT, CDR2 YYEEEE. V was shortened by 6 bases and J by 6 bases, with 27 bases between the two germline ends. CDR3 sequence (DNA): TGTGCCAGCATCCGCAGACCGATGGGACTTCGAGCCGCTGAAGCTTTCTTT. Encoded protein: CASIRRPMGLRAAEAFF.

This rearrangement joins TRBV28 to TRBJ1-5; 7 positions match TRBD1. The germline V gene has CDR1 MDHEN and CDR2 SYDVKM. This CDR3 is built from 15 residues. The ends lost 5 bases at V and 6 bases at J; junction bases unmatched: 10. CDR3 in amino acids: CASSPTGDVGQPQHF. The CDR3 coding sequence is TGTGCCAGCAGTCCAACAGGGGATGTTGGTCAGCCCCAGCATTTT.

The V gene is TRBV6-5, the J gene TRBJ1-2; tentative D call: TRBD1 (6 bases). Per germline, CDR1 MNHEY and CDR2 SVGAGI. V shed 6 bases and J shed 10 bases, with 21 bases lying between them. This CDR3 has 14 amino acids. In DNA form, the CDR3 reads TGTGCCAGCAGCCTTAATAAACAGGGTCCGGTCTACACCTTC. It codes for CASSLNKQGPVYTF.

This clone was observed once. The V call is TRBV9, the J call TRBJ1-5; D unresolved. The CDR3 contains 15 residues. V lost 4 bases, J lost 2 bases, and 13 bases lay in between. Germline values: CDR1 SGDLS, CDR2 YYNGEE. CDR3 in DNA: TGTGCCAGCAGCCCGGCGGGGATGGGCAATCAGCCCCAGCATTTT. This encodes CASSPAGMGNQPQHF.

A single count supports this clone. The chain is built from TRBV5-1 and TRBJ1-1; 8 bases align to TRBD1. Looked up from germline, CDR1 is SGHRS and CDR2 is YFSETQ. Losses at the gene ends were 4 bases for V and 0 bases for J; bases not matched to a gene: 8. This CDR3 has 16 amino acids. The CDR3 bases are TGCGCCAGCAGCAGGACAGGGTACGCAGTGAACACTGAAGCTTTCTTT. The encoded protein is CASSRTGYAVNTEAFF.

The chain combines TRBV15 with TRBJ2-7, with TRBD1 matching over 8 bases. The V and J ends lost 0 bases and 0 bases, in that order; junction bases with no gene match: 4. Germline V gene sequence: CDR1 LNHNV, CDR2 YYDKDF (reference sequence). The CDR3 covers 16 residues. The CDR3, as DNA: TGTGCCACCAGCAGAGACGGGACAGGAAGCTCCTACGAGCAGTACTTC. Encoded protein: CATSRDGTGSSYEQYF.

The J gene is TRBJ1-2, the V gene TRBV10-3; 7 nucleotides match TRBD1. Germline CDR1 reads ENHRY; CDR2 reads SYGVKD. This CDR3 contains 14 residues. V lost 0 bases, J lost 6 bases, and 4 bases stayed unmatched. CDR3 coding DNA: TGTGCCATCAGTGAGTCCGAGACAGGGAATGGCTACACCTTC. Protein sequence: CAISESETGNGYTF.

The rearrangement uses TRBV9 and TRBJ1-1; 9 bases map to TRBD1. Looked up from germline, CDR1 is SGDLS and CDR2 is YYNGEE. The junction had 11 bases not matched to a gene; V was cut back by 3 bases and J by 5 bases. The CDR3 consists of 16 residues. The CDR3 coding sequence is TGTGCCAGCAGCGCCGGGATGACAGGGGGTGGGACTGAAGCTTTCTTT. This codes for CASSAGMTGGGTEAFF.

The chain links TRBV6-6 to TRBJ2-1; 11 nucleotides line up with TRBD2. V dropped 5 bases and J dropped 2; count of bases not matched to a gene: 5. Germline-derived CDR1 and CDR2 are MNHNY and SVGAGI (reference sequence). The CDR3 covers 16 residues. For the CDR3, the DNA is TGTGCCAGCAGTCCGATAGCGGGGGGGCCCTACAATGAGCAGTTCTTC. Translating it yields CASSPIAGGPYNEQFF.

The V gene is TRBV19, the J gene TRBJ1-2, with D unclear. V lost 3 bases to trimming and J lost 6 bases, with 14 bases between them. This CDR3 is built from 14 residues. The germline V gene encodes CDR1 LNHDA and CDR2 SQIVND (reference sequence). Here the CDR3 DNA reads TGTGCCAGTAGTATTGGAGGCGACCTTAATGGCTACACCTTC. It is translated as CASSIGGDLNGYTF. The complete variable domain, with remaining parts taken from reference TRBV19 and TRBJ1-2, reads DGGITQSPKYLFRKEGQNVTLSCEQNLNHDAMYWYRQDPGQGLRLIYYSQIVNDFQKGDIAEGYSVSREKKESFPLTVTSAQKNPTAFYLCASSIGGDLNGYTFGSGTRLTVV.

The chain combines TRBV19 with TRBJ2-3; 9 nucleotides align to TRBD1. The CDR3 loop spans 14 amino acids. Germline-derived CDR1 and CDR2 are LNHDA and SQIVND (reference sequence). Losses at the gene ends were 5 bases for V and 4 bases for J; bases not matched to a gene: 4. The CDR3 is CASSYGQGSDTQYF. The CDR3 nucleotides read TGTGCCAGTAGTTATGGACAGGGGTCAGATACGCAGTATTTT.

CDR3 sequence reads: CASSVGGGWNTEAFF. In DNA, the CDR3 is TGTGCCAGCAGCGTAGGTGGGGGGTGGAACACTGAAGCTTTCTTT. V is TRBV9 and J is TRBJ1-1, with TRBD1 as a possible D gene (5 bases). The CDR3 is made up of 15 amino acids. Germline-derived CDR1 and CDR2 are SGDLS and YYNGEE. V lost 0 bases, J lost 1 base, and 10 bases lay in between.

The rearrangement links TRBV15 to TRBJ1-5; D might be TRBD1 (5 bases). Looked up from germline, CDR1 is LNHNV and CDR2 is YYDKDF (reference sequence). V was clipped by 5 bases and J by 6 bases, with 14 bases between them. This CDR3 region has 14 residues. In DNA form, the CDR3 reads TGTGCCACCAGCGCGGGGGGGTCCTCTCAGCCCCAGCATTTT. Protein sequence: CATSAGGSSQPQHF.